Listed below are T cell receptor beta chains from one sample, sequenced in a study of CD8+ T cells in alopecia areata. Clones were sequenced by immunoSEQ multiplex PCR, and TCRdb holds only the in-frame ones, with some missing. The sample holds approximately 140,000 clones, roughly 44% seen once. Sequenced material: CD4+ T cells sorted from blood. Receptor source: a human donor with alopecia areata. CDR3s include the opening cysteine and the closing phenylalanine or tryptophan. A D gene is named only where the DNA matches it firmly. The listing skips clone size in some rows; elsewhere it reads once, few, many or a size class.

len: 14; d_gene: TRBD1; v_gene: TRBV28; abundance: -; j_gene: TRBJ2-2; CDR3nt: TGTGCCAGCATACAGGGGTCGGCCACCGGGGAGCTGTTTTTT; CDR3aa: CASIQGSATGELFF
len: 16; d_gene: -; v_gene: TRBV30; abundance: -; j_gene: TRBJ2-3; CDR3nt: TGTGCCTGGAGTACGGGGGCGCTATCTAGCACAGATACGCAGTATTTT; CDR3aa: CAWSTGALSSTDTQYF
len: 15; d_gene: -; v_gene: TRBV13; abundance: -; j_gene: TRBJ2-7; CDR3nt: TGTGCCAGCGTAGATCGGGGGAGACCCACCTACGAGCAGTACTTC; CDR3aa: CASVDRGRPTYEQYF
len: 14; d_gene: -; v_gene: TRBV14; abundance: few; j_gene: TRBJ1-5; CDR3nt: TGTGCCAGCAGCCAAGAGGCGGGTAATCAGCCCCAGCATTTT; CDR3aa: CASSQEAGNQPQHF
len: 16; d_gene: -; v_gene: TRBV28; abundance: -; j_gene: TRBJ2-3; CDR3nt: TGTGCCAGCTACGTATCTCGGTTGGGGGCCCCAGATACGCAGTATTTT; CDR3aa: CASYVSRLGAPDTQYF
len: 12; d_gene: -; v_gene: TRBV29-1; abundance: -; j_gene: TRBJ2-5; CDR3nt: TGCAGCGTTGAAGATAGGGGCGAGACCCAGTACTTC; CDR3aa: CSVEDRGETQYF
len: 14; d_gene: -; v_gene: TRBV5-1; abundance: -; j_gene: TRBJ2-7; CDR3nt: TGCGCCAGCAGCTTCGAAGGGGCCTCCTACGAGCAGTACTTC; CDR3aa: CASSFEGASYEQYF
len: 14; d_gene: -; v_gene: TRBV2; abundance: -; j_gene: TRBJ1-5; CDR3nt: TGTGCCAGCATTGAAACGGCTAGCAATCAGCCCCAGCATTTT; CDR3aa: CASIETASNQPQHF
len: 15; d_gene: -; v_gene: TRBV11-3; abundance: -; j_gene: TRBJ2-3; CDR3nt: TGTGCCAGCAGCTTAACTGGGGCTGGTACAGATACGCAGTATTTT; CDR3aa: CASSLTGAGTDTQYF
len: 13; d_gene: -; v_gene: TRBV6-1; abundance: -; j_gene: TRBJ2-1; CDR3nt: TGTGCCAGCAGCCCGGGACAACGCAATGAGCAGTTCTTC; CDR3aa: CASSPGQRNEQFF
len: 15; d_gene: -; v_gene: TRBV29-1; abundance: -; j_gene: TRBJ2-5; CDR3nt: TGCAGCGTTGAAGATCACGGGAGCTACCAAGAGACCCAGTACTTC; CDR3aa: CSVEDHGSYQETQYF
len: 13; d_gene: -; v_gene: TRBV7-3; abundance: -; j_gene: TRBJ2-5; CDR3nt: TGTGCCAGCATCCTAGACGGCCGAGAGACCCAGTACTTC; CDR3aa: CASILDGRETQYF
len: 15; d_gene: TRBD2; v_gene: TRBV28; abundance: -; j_gene: TRBJ2-4; CDR3nt: TGTGCCAGCAGTTCACTAGCGGGGGTGCCCGGCATTCAGTACTTC; CDR3aa: CASSSLAGVPGIQYF
len: 11; d_gene: -; v_gene: TRBV4-1; abundance: few; j_gene: TRBJ2-1; CDR3nt: TGCGCCAGCAGCCGCGACAGACGGCAGTTCTTC; CDR3aa: CASSRDRRQFF
len: 13; d_gene: TRBD2; v_gene: TRBV29-1; abundance: -; j_gene: TRBJ2-3; CDR3nt: TGCAGCGTTGACCCCCCGGGGGGAGATACGCAGTATTTT; CDR3aa: CSVDPPGGDTQYF
len: 15; d_gene: TRBD2; v_gene: TRBV28; abundance: -; j_gene: TRBJ2-3; CDR3nt: TGTGCCAGCATCGTAGCGGGCTCTAGCACAGATACGCAGTATTTT; CDR3aa: CASIVAGSSTDTQYF
len: 14; d_gene: -; v_gene: TRBV18; abundance: -; j_gene: TRBJ2-3; CDR3nt: TGTGCCAGCTCACCACCGAGCGGAACAGATACGCAGTATTTT; CDR3aa: CASSPPSGTDTQYF
len: 20; d_gene: TRBD2; v_gene: TRBV5-1; abundance: -; j_gene: TRBJ2-7; CDR3nt: TGCGCCAGCAGCGTGCCACCGGGACTAGCGGGAGGGCCCTCTCGGAACGAGCAGTACTTC; CDR3aa: CASSVPPGLAGGPSRNEQYF
len: 14; d_gene: -; v_gene: TRBV19; abundance: -; j_gene: TRBJ1-2; CDR3nt: TGTGCCAGTAGTATAATGGACACAAACTATGGCTACACCTTC; CDR3aa: CASSIMDTNYGYTF
len: 13; d_gene: -; v_gene: TRBV27; abundance: -; j_gene: TRBJ2-2; CDR3nt: TGTGCCAGCAGAGACAGGAACACCGGGGAGCTGTTTTTT; CDR3aa: CASRDRNTGELFF
len: 13; d_gene: TRBD1; v_gene: TRBV18; abundance: -; j_gene: TRBJ2-7; CDR3nt: TGTGCCAGCGAAGGACAGGGATCCTACGAGCAGTACTTC; CDR3aa: CASEGQGSYEQYF
len: 15; d_gene: -; v_gene: TRBV5-1; abundance: -; j_gene: TRBJ2-2; CDR3nt: TGCGCCAGCAGCTGGGAGGCAGTGAACACCGGGGAGCTGTTTTTT; CDR3aa: CASSWEAVNTGELFF
len: 15; d_gene: -; v_gene: TRBV2; abundance: -; j_gene: TRBJ2-7; CDR3nt: TGTGCCAGCAGTGAAGGAGGGGTCTGGACCTACGAGCAGTACTTC; CDR3aa: CASSEGGVWTYEQYF
len: 11; d_gene: -; v_gene: TRBV28; abundance: -; j_gene: TRBJ2-1; CDR3nt: TGTGCCACCAGAACCTACAATGAGCAGTTCTTC; CDR3aa: CATRTYNEQFF
len: 11; d_gene: -; v_gene: TRBV5-1; abundance: -; j_gene: TRBJ2-1; CDR3nt: TGCGCCAGCGCGGCTGCCAATGAGCAGTTCTTC; CDR3aa: CASAAANEQFF
len: 14; d_gene: -; v_gene: TRBV15; abundance: -; j_gene: TRBJ2-5; CDR3nt: TGTGCCACCAGCAGAGCCCCACGACAAGAGACCCAGTACTTC; CDR3aa: CATSRAPRQETQYF
len: 11; d_gene: -; v_gene: TRBV29-1; abundance: -; j_gene: TRBJ2-1; CDR3nt: TGCAGCGTGGTCAGTTACAATGAGCAGTTCTTC; CDR3aa: CSVVSYNEQFF
len: 14; d_gene: -; v_gene: TRBV29-1; abundance: -; j_gene: TRBJ2-1; CDR3nt: TGCAGCGTTGGCGGAACAATAAAAGACAATGAGCAGTTCTTC; CDR3aa: CSVGGTIKDNEQFF
len: 11; d_gene: TRBD1; v_gene: TRBV30; abundance: -; j_gene: TRBJ2-7; CDR3nt: TGTGCCTTGACAGGGGAATACGAGCAGTACTTC; CDR3aa: CALTGEYEQYF
len: 11; d_gene: -; v_gene: TRBV29-1; abundance: -; j_gene: TRBJ2-1; CDR3nt: TGCAGCGTTGCAGCTTACAATGAGCAGTTCTTC; CDR3aa: CSVAAYNEQFF
len: 15; d_gene: -; v_gene: TRBV5-1; abundance: -; j_gene: TRBJ2-3; CDR3nt: TGCGCCAGCAGCTTGAGTTCCGGGAGTAGTGATACGCAGTATTTT; CDR3aa: CASSLSSGSSDTQYF
len: 13; d_gene: TRBD2; v_gene: TRBV29-1; abundance: few; j_gene: TRBJ2-1; CDR3nt: TGCAGCGTTGAATGGGGGACTAGCGGAGAGCAGTTCTTC; CDR3aa: CSVEWGTSGEQFF
len: 16; d_gene: TRBD2; v_gene: TRBV28; abundance: few; j_gene: TRBJ2-2; CDR3nt: TGTGCCAGCAGTTTATTCAGCGGGAGTCGAACCGGGGAGCTGTTTTTT; CDR3aa: CASSLFSGSRTGELFF
len: 18; d_gene: -; v_gene: TRBV14; abundance: -; j_gene: TRBJ1-2; CDR3nt: TGTGCCAGCAGCCAGAGCGTCCGGGCAGTACCTACTAACTATGGCTACACCTTC; CDR3aa: CASSQSVRAVPTNYGYTF
len: 19; d_gene: -; v_gene: TRBV5-8; abundance: -; j_gene: TRBJ2-3; CDR3nt: TGTGCCAGCAGCTTGGTCGTCGCTCTCGCTTGGGGCAGCACAGATACGCAGTATTTT; CDR3aa: CASSLVVALAWGSTDTQYF
len: 14; d_gene: TRBD1; v_gene: TRBV5-1; abundance: -; j_gene: TRBJ2-7; CDR3nt: TGCGCCAGCAGCTCTCGGGACAGGGGGTTCGAGCAGTACTTC; CDR3aa: CASSSRDRGFEQYF
len: 12; d_gene: -; v_gene: TRBV29-1; abundance: -; j_gene: TRBJ2-7; CDR3nt: TGCAGCGTTGGCCGACAGACCTACGAGCAGTACTTC; CDR3aa: CSVGRQTYEQYF
len: 14; d_gene: -; v_gene: TRBV7-9; abundance: -; j_gene: TRBJ2-5; CDR3nt: TGTGCCAGCAGCTCCGGACAGTACCAAGAGACCCAGTACTTC; CDR3aa: CASSSGQYQETQYF
len: 15; d_gene: -; v_gene: TRBV29-1; abundance: -; j_gene: TRBJ2-1; CDR3nt: TGCAGCGTTGAAGATCAGAGGACACCACACAATGAGCAGTTCTTC; CDR3aa: CSVEDQRTPHNEQFF
len: 16; d_gene: TRBD2; v_gene: TRBV5-1; abundance: once; j_gene: TRBJ2-1; CDR3nt: TGCGCCAGCAGCCCCCCTCTAGCGGGAGCTCTCAATGAGCAGTTCTTC; CDR3aa: CASSPPLAGALNEQFF
len: 15; d_gene: TRBD1; v_gene: TRBV29-1; abundance: few; j_gene: TRBJ2-3; CDR3nt: TGCAGCGTTGGGGACAGGGGGCTGAGCACAGATACGCAGTATTTT; CDR3aa: CSVGDRGLSTDTQYF
len: 14; d_gene: -; v_gene: TRBV7-2; abundance: -; j_gene: TRBJ2-7; CDR3nt: TGTGCCAGCAGCTTATCTCAGGGATCCCCCGAGCAGTACTTC; CDR3aa: CASSLSQGSPEQYF
len: 15; d_gene: -; v_gene: TRBV19; abundance: -; j_gene: TRBJ1-5; CDR3nt: TGTGCCAGTAACCATCAGGGGTCAGGCAATCAGCCCCAGCATTTT; CDR3aa: CASNHQGSGNQPQHF
len: 19; d_gene: TRBD2; v_gene: TRBV5-6; abundance: -; j_gene: TRBJ2-6; CDR3nt: TGTGCCAGCAGATCACTATTAACTAGCGGGATAACCGGGGCCAACGTCCTGACTTTC; CDR3aa: CASRSLLTSGITGANVLTF
len: 16; d_gene: TRBD2; v_gene: TRBV5-1; abundance: -; j_gene: TRBJ2-1; CDR3nt: TGCGCCAGCAGCTTGGGGGCTAGCGGGAGATCTGATGAGCAGTTCTTC; CDR3aa: CASSLGASGRSDEQFF
len: 15; d_gene: TRBD1; v_gene: TRBV27; abundance: few; j_gene: TRBJ2-7; CDR3nt: TGTGCCAGCAGTTTGCGCGACAGGGGACCCTACGAGCAGTACTTC; CDR3aa: CASSLRDRGPYEQYF
len: 14; d_gene: -; v_gene: TRBV29-1; abundance: -; j_gene: TRBJ2-5; CDR3nt: TGCAGCGTTGCGGAAGTCGGCCTAGCTGAGACCCAGTACTTC; CDR3aa: CSVAEVGLAETQYF
len: 14; d_gene: TRBD1; v_gene: TRBV7-2; abundance: -; j_gene: TRBJ2-1; CDR3nt: TGTGCCAGCAGCTTAGCCAGGACAGGCTATGAGCAGTTCTTC; CDR3aa: CASSLARTGYEQFF
len: 15; d_gene: -; v_gene: TRBV7-9; abundance: -; j_gene: TRBJ2-6; CDR3nt: TGTGCCAGCACCGTGGGGGGCTCTGGGGCCAACGTCCTGACTTTC; CDR3aa: CASTVGGSGANVLTF
len: 14; d_gene: TRBD1; v_gene: TRBV30; abundance: -; j_gene: TRBJ1-5; CDR3nt: TGTGCCTGGAGTCTCGATCAGGGGGGTCAGCCCCAGCATTTT; CDR3aa: CAWSLDQGGQPQHF
len: 13; d_gene: -; v_gene: TRBV29-1; abundance: few; j_gene: TRBJ1-1; CDR3nt: TGCAGCGTTGCCCGGGGCTTGGTCACTGAAGCTTTCTTT; CDR3aa: CSVARGLVTEAFF
len: 12; d_gene: -; v_gene: TRBV5-4; abundance: -; j_gene: TRBJ2-5; CDR3nt: TGTGCCAGCAGCTTGGCGAAAGAGACCCAGTACTTC; CDR3aa: CASSLAKETQYF
len: 15; d_gene: TRBD2; v_gene: TRBV5-4; abundance: -; j_gene: TRBJ2-5; CDR3nt: TGTGCCAGCAGCCCAACCGGGACTAATCAAGAGACCCAGTACTTC; CDR3aa: CASSPTGTNQETQYF